This is a list of T cell receptor beta chains from one sample in a study of T cell responses to AZD1222 COVID-19 vaccine. Some clones are missing from TCRdb's copy, which holds only in-frame ones; the method was immunoSEQ multiplex PCR. The profile shows 45,000 or so clones, around 90% of them singletons. The specimen comprised peripheral blood, sampled 28 days after the second AZD1222 dose. The receptor set was obtained from an adult who received the AZD1222 COVID-19 vaccine. Both conserved end residues are part of each CDR3. D genes are given only for firm matches. Size tells how often a clone was seen (once, few, many) or the class of an expanded clone, and some rows leave it out.

size,length,J,D,V,CDR3,DNA
-,12,TRBJ2-2,-,TRBV12-3/TRBV12-4,CATRGGTGELFF,TGTGCCACCAGGGGGGGGACCGGGGAGCTGTTTTTT
few,14,TRBJ2-1,TRBD1,TRBV19,CASMLTGPDNEQFF,TGTGCCAGTATGTTGACAGGGCCTGACAATGAGCAGTTCTTC
-,15,TRBJ1-5,-,TRBV3-1/TRBV3-2,CASSQGRQGNQPQHF,TGTGCCAGCAGCCAAGGTCGACAAGGCAATCAGCCCCAGCATTTT
-,14,TRBJ2-3,TRBD1,TRBV7-7,CASSYDRVPDTQYF,TGTGCCAGCAGCTACGACAGGGTCCCAGATACGCAGTATTTT
-,12,TRBJ1-2,-,TRBV3-1/TRBV3-2,CASSQGLEGYTF,TGTGCCAGCAGCCAAGGGCTAGAGGGCTACACCTTC
-,15,TRBJ1-4,-,TRBV9,CASSVAPGVNEKLFF,TGTGCCAGCAGCGTAGCCCCAGGGGTTAATGAAAAACTGTTTTTT
-,16,TRBJ2-7,TRBD1,TRBV6-4,CASSDFAGTGRGEQYF,TGTGCCAGCAGTGACTTCGCCGGGACAGGGAGAGGAGAGCAGTACTTC
-,15,TRBJ1-1,TRBD1,TRBV3-1/TRBV3-2,CASSTTGGRDTEAFF,TGTGCCAGCAGTACGACAGGGGGCAGAGACACTGAAGCTTTCTTT
few,13,TRBJ1-6,-,TRBV14,CASSQGGYSPLHF,TGTGCCAGCAGCCAAGGAGGGTATTCACCCCTCCACTTT
-,14,TRBJ1-6,TRBD1,TRBV6-5,CASSGTGDNSPLHF,TGTGCCAGCAGCGGGACAGGGGATAATTCACCCCTCCACTTT
once,15,TRBJ1-2,-,TRBV5-5,CASSWSDWGLYGYTF,TGTGCCAGCAGCTGGAGCGACTGGGGTTTGTATGGCTACACCTTC
-,16,TRBJ1-2,TRBD1,TRBV4-3,CASSQTRRGQGYGYTF,TGCGCCAGCAGCCAAACTCGCAGGGGGCAGGGGTATGGCTACACCTTC
-,14,TRBJ2-3,TRBD2,TRBV5-1,CASSLSREEDTQYF,TGCGCCAGCAGCTTAAGCCGGGAGGAAGATACGCAGTATTTT
-,16,TRBJ2-7,TRBD2,TRBV3-1/TRBV3-2,CASSHGTSGGPYEQYF,TGTGCCAGCAGCCACGGGACTAGCGGGGGTCCCTACGAGCAGTACTTC
once,13,TRBJ2-2,-,TRBV19,CASSGANTGELFF,TGTGCCAGTAGTGGCGCAAACACCGGGGAGCTGTTTTTT
-,13,TRBJ1-6,-,TRBV4-3,CASSQDPRGPLHF,TGCGCCAGCAGCCAAGACCCCAGAGGGCCCCTCCACTTT
-,16,TRBJ2-5,TRBD2,TRBV5-4,CASSLGLAGASETQYF,TGTGCCAGCAGCTTAGGACTAGCGGGGGCTAGTGAGACCCAGTACTTC
-,12,TRBJ2-7,-,TRBV29-1,CSVGFSGNKQYF,TGCAGCGTTGGATTCTCAGGGAATAAGCAGTACTTC
-,15,TRBJ1-6,-,TRBV10-3,CAISESGTESSPLHF,TGTGCCATCAGTGAGTCTGGCACAGAGAGTTCACCCCTCCACTTT
few,13,TRBJ1-1,-,TRBV18,CASSQTVNTEAFF,TGTGCCAGCTCGCAGACGGTGAACACTGAAGCTTTCTTT
-,14,TRBJ1-2,TRBD1,TRBV24-1,CATSDLRTGFGYTF,TGTGCCACCAGTGATTTGAGGACAGGGTTCGGCTACACCTTC
-,13,TRBJ1-2,TRBD1,TRBV7-9,CASSTDRGYGYTF,TGTGCCAGCAGCACGGACAGGGGCTACGGCTACACCTTC
-,13,TRBJ2-1,-,TRBV29-1,CSVAWTVTNEQFF,TGCAGCGTTGCGTGGACGGTGACCAATGAGCAGTTCTTC
-,14,TRBJ2-4,TRBD1,TRBV7-2,CASSLWGTGYIQYF,TGTGCCAGCAGCTTATGGGGGACAGGTTACATTCAGTACTTC
-,16,TRBJ1-1,-,TRBV15,CATSRELRMGGSLAFF,TGTGCCACCAGCAGAGAATTACGGATGGGGGGCAGTTTAGCTTTCTTT
-,13,TRBJ1-2,-,TRBV3-1/TRBV3-2,CASSQSGDYGYTF,TGTGCCAGCAGCCAATCAGGGGACTATGGCTACACCTTC
-,12,TRBJ2-7,-,TRBV6-5,CASSTGGYEQYF,TGTGCCAGCTCGACGGGTGGATACGAGCAGTACTTC
-,12,TRBJ1-5,-,TRBV6-2/TRBV6-3,CASSYLDQPQHF,TGTGCCAGCAGTTACCTCGATCAGCCCCAGCATTTT
-,13,TRBJ1-5,-,TRBV19,CASSSQGNQPQHF,TGTGCCAGTAGTTCACAGGGCAATCAGCCCCAGCATTTT
-,16,TRBJ2-3,TRBD2,TRBV9,CASSVTSGPARNTQYF,TGTGCCAGCAGCGTGACTAGCGGACCCGCGCGGAATACGCAGTATTTT
-,16,TRBJ2-1,-,TRBV5-1,CASSLVGGRSYNEQFF,TGCGCCAGCAGCTTGGTCGGGGGCCGCTCCTACAATGAGCAGTTCTTC
-,15,TRBJ1-2,-,TRBV27,CASSSRYRGDYGYTF,TGTGCCAGCAGCTCACGTTATCGGGGGGACTATGGCTACACCTTC
-,15,TRBJ2-1,-,TRBV7-2,CASSKGRGAYNEQFF,TGTGCCAGCAGCAAAGGGAGGGGGGCTTACAATGAGCAGTTCTTC
-,15,TRBJ1-2,TRBD1,TRBV11-2,CASSLGTGRAYGYTF,TGTGCCAGCAGCTTAGGGACAGGGCGGGCCTATGGCTACACCTTC
-,13,TRBJ1-5,-,TRBV5-1,CASSPGPNQPQHF,TGCGCCAGCAGCCCCGGACCTAATCAGCCCCAGCATTTT
-,15,TRBJ2-5,TRBD2,TRBV10-1,CASSESTSGQETQYF,TGCGCCAGCAGTGAGTCGACTAGCGGCCAAGAGACCCAGTACTTC
-,15,TRBJ2-3,-,TRBV7-2,CASRETRTSTDTQYF,TGTGCCAGCAGGGAGACTAGGACTAGCACAGATACGCAGTATTTT
few,14,TRBJ2-3,TRBD2,TRBV4-1,CASSPGREGDTQYF,TGCGCCAGCAGCCCCGGCAGGGAGGGAGATACGCAGTATTTT
-,16,TRBJ2-3,TRBD2,TRBV9,CASSAGTSQTTDTQYF,TGTGCCAGCAGCGCCGGGACTAGCCAAACCACAGATACGCAGTATTTT
-,16,TRBJ2-3,TRBD2,TRBV24-1,CATSDTERGGPDTQYF,TGTGCCACCAGTGATACAGAGCGGGGGGGCCCAGATACGCAGTATTTT
-,13,TRBJ1-6,-,TRBV30,CAWRSELYSPLHF,TGTGCCTGGAGGTCAGAACTTTATTCACCCCTCCACTTT
-,16,TRBJ1-1,-,TRBV5-4,CASSLGSRVLNTEAFF,TGTGCCAGCAGCTTGGGTTCTAGGGTTTTGAACACTGAAGCTTTCTTT
-,14,TRBJ2-3,-,TRBV6-4,CASSEGRLTDTQYF,TGTGCCAGCAGTGAAGGCAGGCTCACAGATACGCAGTATTTT
-,12,TRBJ2-7,-,TRBV2,CASRWQSYEQYF,TGTGCCAGCAGGTGGCAGTCCTACGAGCAGTACTTC
-,12,TRBJ1-1,TRBD1,TRBV6-5,CASSWTGGFAFF,TGTGCCAGCAGTTGGACAGGGGGCTTTGCTTTCTTT
few,14,TRBJ1-1,-,TRBV19,CASNVGRQEAEAFF,TGTGCCAGTAACGTTGGACGGCAGGAGGCTGAAGCTTTCTTT
-,13,TRBJ1-4,-,TRBV7-2,CASSLRVGEKLFF,TGTGCCAGCAGCTTAAGGGTGGGGGAAAAACTGTTTTTT
-,14,TRBJ1-2,TRBD1,TRBV6-5,CASSHDRGVYGYTF,TGTGCCAGCAGTCATGACAGGGGAGTGTATGGCTACACCTTC
-,12,TRBJ1-5,TRBD1,TRBV29-1,CSVATGISAQHF,TGCAGCGTCGCGACAGGGATTTCGGCCCAGCATTTT
few,14,TRBJ2-3,-,TRBV3-1/TRBV3-2,CASSRGTGTDTQYF,TGTGCCAGCAGCCGAGGAACCGGCACAGATACGCAGTATTTT
-,15,TRBJ1-1,TRBD1,TRBV5-1,CASSLHDRDNTEAFF,TGCGCCAGCAGCTTGCACGACAGGGATAACACTGAAGCTTTCTTT